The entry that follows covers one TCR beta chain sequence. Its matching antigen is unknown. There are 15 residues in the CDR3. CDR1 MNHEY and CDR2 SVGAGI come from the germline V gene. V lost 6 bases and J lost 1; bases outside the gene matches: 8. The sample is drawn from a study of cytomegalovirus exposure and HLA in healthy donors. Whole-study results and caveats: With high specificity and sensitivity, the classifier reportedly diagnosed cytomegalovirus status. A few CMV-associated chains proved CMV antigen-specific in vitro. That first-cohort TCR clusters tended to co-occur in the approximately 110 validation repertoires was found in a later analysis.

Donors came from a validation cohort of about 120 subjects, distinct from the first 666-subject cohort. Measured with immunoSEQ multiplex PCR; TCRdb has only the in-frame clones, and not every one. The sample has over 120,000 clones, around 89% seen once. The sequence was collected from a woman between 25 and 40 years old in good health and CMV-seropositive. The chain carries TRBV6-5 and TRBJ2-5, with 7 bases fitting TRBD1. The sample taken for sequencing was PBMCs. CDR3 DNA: TGTGCCAGCAGCCCCGGGACAGAGGGCCAAGAGACCCAGTACTTC. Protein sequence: CASSPGTEGQETQYF.